This TCR beta chain was retrieved from a study of T cells in Graves' hyperthyroidism and ophthalmopathy. Study outcomes and limitations: Most clonotypes expanded in the thyroid (above 0.001) were also present in blood.

This clonotype was detected ten times or more. The antigen is undetermined. This CDR3 has 15 residues. V lost 1 base to trimming and J lost 1 base, with 10 bases between them. Germline V gene sequence: CDR1 SEHNR, CDR2 FQNEAQ (reference sequence). Template material for amplifying TCR beta CDR3 regions consisted of RNA transcripts. HTBI primers drove first-round RT-PCR of the TCR CDR3. Using its own MiXCR run on the multiplex PCR reads, TCRdb lists one record per CDR3 protein. In the table there are approximately 200,000 distinct CDR3 sequences, around 17% of which are singletons. Sequences were obtained from blood. The chain has TRBV7-9 and TRBJ1-1, with a weak D call TRBD1 (6 bases). The TCR was taken from a man aged 35 to 55 with Graves' hyperthyroidism. The CDR3 is CASSLVAGANTEAFF. The CDR3 bases are TGTGCCAGCAGCTTAGTTGCAGGGGCGAACACTGAAGCTTTCTTT.